This T cell receptor beta chain was sequenced for a study of shared clonotypes between healthy human individuals. Assay: immunoSEQ multiplex PCR; the TCRdb copy retains only in-frame clones and omits some. The sample records some 2,400,000 clones, approximately 94% being singletons. Study results and caveats: Clonotypes shared by all four donors outscored non-shared clonotypes in generation probability. With a handful of donors compared, around 5% of naive CD4 clonotypes were shared.

V was clipped by 2 bases and J by 1 base; unmatched bases: 3. The CDR3 is made up of 14 amino acids. Germline lookup yields CDR1 GTSNPN and CDR2 SVGIG (reference sequence). Splitting the CD4+ cells yielded a CD45RA+ naive subset and a CD45RA-negative memory subset. This clone was found a few times. Its antigen is currently unknown. What was sequenced was naive CD4+ T cells sorted from blood. The subset denotes: CD45RA+ positively selected. The rearrangement uses TRBV30 and TRBJ1-1; 8 nucleotides line up with TRBD1. The clonotype originates from a man between 18 and 35 years old in good health. The CDR3 DNA reads as TGTGCCTGGAGTCCCGACAGGGGGAACACTGAAGCTTTCTTT. Its protein is CAWSPDRGNTEAFF.